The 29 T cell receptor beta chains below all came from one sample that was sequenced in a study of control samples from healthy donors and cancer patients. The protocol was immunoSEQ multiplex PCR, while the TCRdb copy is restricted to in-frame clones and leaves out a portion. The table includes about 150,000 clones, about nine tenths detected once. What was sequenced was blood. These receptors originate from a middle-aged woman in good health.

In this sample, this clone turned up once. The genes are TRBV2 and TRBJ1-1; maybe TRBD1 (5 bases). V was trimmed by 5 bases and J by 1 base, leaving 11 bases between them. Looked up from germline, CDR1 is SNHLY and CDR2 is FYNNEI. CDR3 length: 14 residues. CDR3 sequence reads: CASSYSGKNTEAFF. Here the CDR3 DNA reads TGTGCCAGCAGTTACTCAGGGAAGAACACTGAAGCTTTCTTT.

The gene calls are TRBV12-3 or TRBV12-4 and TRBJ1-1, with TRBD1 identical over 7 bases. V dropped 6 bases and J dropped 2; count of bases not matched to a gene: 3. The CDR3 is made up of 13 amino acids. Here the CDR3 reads CASRYRGNTEAFF. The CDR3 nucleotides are TGTGCCAGCAGATACAGGGGAAACACTGAAGCTTTCTTT.

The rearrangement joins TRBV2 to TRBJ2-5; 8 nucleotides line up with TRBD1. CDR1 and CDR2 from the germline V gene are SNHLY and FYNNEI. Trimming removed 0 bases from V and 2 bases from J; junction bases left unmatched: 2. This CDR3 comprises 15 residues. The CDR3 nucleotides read TGTGCCAGCAGTGAAGCCGGGACAGGACAAGAGACCCAGTACTTC. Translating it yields CASSEAGTGQETQYF.

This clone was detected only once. The CDR3 nucleotides are TGTGCCAGCAGCTCATCACCGGGGGCGACCAGAGATACGCAGTATTTT. Translated, it gives CASSSSPGATRDTQYF. The rearrangement uses TRBV5-4 and TRBJ2-3, with D perhaps given as TRBD1 or TRBD2 (6 bases each). The V end was cut by 3 bases, the J end by 5 bases, with 19 bases between. CDR3 length: 16 residues. Germline V lookup: CDR1 SGHNT, CDR2 YYREEE (reference sequence).

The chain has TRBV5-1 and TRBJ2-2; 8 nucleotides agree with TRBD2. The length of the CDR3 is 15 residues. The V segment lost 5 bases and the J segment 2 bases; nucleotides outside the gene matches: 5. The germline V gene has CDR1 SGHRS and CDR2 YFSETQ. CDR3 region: CASRKGLENTGELFF. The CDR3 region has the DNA TGCGCCAGCAGAAAGGGACTAGAAAACACCGGGGAGCTGTTTTTT.

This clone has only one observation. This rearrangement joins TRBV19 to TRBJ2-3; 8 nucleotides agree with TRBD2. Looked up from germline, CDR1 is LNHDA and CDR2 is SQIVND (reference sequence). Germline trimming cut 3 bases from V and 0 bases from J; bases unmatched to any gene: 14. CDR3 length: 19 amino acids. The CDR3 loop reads CASSIMTSVGSYSTDTQYF. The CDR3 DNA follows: TGTGCCAGTAGTATCATGACTAGCGTTGGGTCTTATAGCACAGATACGCAGTATTTT.

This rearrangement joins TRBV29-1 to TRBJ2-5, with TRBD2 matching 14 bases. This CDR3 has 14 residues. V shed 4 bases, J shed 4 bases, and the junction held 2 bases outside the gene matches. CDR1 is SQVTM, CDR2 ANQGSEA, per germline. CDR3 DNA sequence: TGCAGCGTTGCGACTAGCGGGGGGGCAGAGACCCAGTACTTC. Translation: CSVATSGGAETQYF.

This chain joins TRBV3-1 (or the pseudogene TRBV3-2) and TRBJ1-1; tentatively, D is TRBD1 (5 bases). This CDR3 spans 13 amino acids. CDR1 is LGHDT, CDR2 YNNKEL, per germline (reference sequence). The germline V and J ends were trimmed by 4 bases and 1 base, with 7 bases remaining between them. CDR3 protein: CASSLGQNTEAFF. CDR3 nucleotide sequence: TGTGCCAGCAGCCTCGGACAGAACACTGAAGCTTTCTTT.

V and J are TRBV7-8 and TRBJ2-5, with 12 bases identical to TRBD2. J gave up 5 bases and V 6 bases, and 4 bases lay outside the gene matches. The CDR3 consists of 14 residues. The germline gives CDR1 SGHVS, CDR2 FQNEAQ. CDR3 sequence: CASSYLAGGETQYF. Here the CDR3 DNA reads TGTGCCAGCAGTTATCTAGCGGGGGGGGAGACCCAGTACTTC.

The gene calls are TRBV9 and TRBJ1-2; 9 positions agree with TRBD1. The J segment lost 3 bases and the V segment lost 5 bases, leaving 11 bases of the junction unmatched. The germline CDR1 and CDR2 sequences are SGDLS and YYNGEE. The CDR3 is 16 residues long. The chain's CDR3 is CASRHTGGGLDYGYTF. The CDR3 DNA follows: TGTGCCAGCAGGCACACAGGGGGCGGACTCGACTATGGCTACACCTTC.

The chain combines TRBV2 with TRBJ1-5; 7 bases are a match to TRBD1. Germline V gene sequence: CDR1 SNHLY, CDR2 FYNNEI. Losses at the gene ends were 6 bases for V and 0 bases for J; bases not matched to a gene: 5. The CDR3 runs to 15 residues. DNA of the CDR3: TGTGCCAGCAGAGATCGGGACAGTAGCAATCAGCCCCAGCATTTT. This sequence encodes CASRDRDSSNQPQHF.

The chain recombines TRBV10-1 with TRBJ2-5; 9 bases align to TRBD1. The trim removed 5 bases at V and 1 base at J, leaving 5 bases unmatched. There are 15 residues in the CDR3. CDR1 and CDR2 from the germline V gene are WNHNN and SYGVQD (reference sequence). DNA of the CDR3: TGCGCCAGCAGTCCCGGACAGGGGATCCAAGAGACCCAGTACTTC. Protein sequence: CASSPGQGIQETQYF.

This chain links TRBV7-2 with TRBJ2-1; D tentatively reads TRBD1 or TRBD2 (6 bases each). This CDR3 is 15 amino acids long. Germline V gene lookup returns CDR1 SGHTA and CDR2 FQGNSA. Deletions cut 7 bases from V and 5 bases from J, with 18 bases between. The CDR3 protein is CASNPGGIRNNEQFF. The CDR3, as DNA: TGTGCCAGCAACCCCGGGGGCATTAGGAACAATGAGCAGTTCTTC.

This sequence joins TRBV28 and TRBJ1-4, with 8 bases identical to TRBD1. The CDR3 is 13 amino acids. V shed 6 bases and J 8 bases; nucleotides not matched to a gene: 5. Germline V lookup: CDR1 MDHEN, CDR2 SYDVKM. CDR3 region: CASRRQGNEKLFF. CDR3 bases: TGTGCCAGCAGAAGACAGGGGAACGAAAAACTGTTTTTT.

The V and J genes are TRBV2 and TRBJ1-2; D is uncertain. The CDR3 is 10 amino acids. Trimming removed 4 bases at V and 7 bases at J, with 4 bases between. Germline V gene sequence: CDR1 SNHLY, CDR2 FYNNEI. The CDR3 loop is CASSVSGYTF. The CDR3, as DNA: TGTGCCAGCAGTGTGTCTGGCTACACCTTC.

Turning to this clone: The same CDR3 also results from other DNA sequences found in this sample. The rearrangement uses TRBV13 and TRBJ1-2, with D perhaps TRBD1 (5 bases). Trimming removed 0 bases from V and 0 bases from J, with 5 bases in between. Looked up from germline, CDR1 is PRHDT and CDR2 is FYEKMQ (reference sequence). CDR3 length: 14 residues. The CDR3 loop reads CASSLGGANYGYTF. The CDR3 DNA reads TGTGCCAGCAGCTTAGGAGGGGCTAACTATGGCTACACCTTC.

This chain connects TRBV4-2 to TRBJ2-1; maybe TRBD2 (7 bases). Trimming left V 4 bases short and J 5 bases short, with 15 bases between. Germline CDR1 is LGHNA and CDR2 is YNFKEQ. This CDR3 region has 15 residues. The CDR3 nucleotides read TGTGCCAGCAGCCGAGGGGGGGGCCTAGACAATGAGCAGTTCTTC. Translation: CASSRGGGLDNEQFF.

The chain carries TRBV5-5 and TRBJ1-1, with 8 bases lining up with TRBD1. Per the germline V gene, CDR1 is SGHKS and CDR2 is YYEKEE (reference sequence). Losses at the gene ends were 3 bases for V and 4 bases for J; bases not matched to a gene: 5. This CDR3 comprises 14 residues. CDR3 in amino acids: CASSYRTGGTEAFF. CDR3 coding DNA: TGTGCCAGCAGCTATCGAACAGGGGGCACTGAAGCTTTCTTT.

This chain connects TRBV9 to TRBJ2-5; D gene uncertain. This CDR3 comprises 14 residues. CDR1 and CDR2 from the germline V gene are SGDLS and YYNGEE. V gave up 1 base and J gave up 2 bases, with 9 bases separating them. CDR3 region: CASSVFQDQETQYF. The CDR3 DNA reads TGTGCCAGCAGCGTATTTCAGGATCAAGAGACCCAGTACTTC.

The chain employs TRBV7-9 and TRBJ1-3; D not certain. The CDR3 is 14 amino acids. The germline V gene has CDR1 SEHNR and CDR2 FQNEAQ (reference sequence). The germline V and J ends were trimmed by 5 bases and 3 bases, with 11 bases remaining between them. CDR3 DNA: TGTGCCAGCAGCCTCAGAGGGAATGGAAACACCATATATTTT. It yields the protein CASSLRGNGNTIYF.

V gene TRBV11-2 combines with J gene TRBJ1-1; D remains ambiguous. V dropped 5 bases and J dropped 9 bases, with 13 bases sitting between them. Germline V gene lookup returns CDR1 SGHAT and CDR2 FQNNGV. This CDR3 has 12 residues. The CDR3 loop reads CASSPVELKAFF. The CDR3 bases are TGTGCCAGCAGCCCCGTCGAACTGAAAGCTTTCTTT.

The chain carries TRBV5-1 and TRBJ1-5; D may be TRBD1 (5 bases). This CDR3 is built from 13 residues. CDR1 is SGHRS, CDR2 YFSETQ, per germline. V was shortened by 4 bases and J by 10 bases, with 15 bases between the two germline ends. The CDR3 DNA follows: TGCGCCAGCAGCCGAGACAGATCAGGCCCCCAGCATTTT. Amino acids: CASSRDRSGPQHF.

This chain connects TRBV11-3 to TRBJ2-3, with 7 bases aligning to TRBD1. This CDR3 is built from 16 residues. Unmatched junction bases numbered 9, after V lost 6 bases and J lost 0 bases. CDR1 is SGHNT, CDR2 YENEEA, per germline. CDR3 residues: CASSHGTDFSTDTQYF. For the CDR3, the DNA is TGTGCCAGCAGTCATGGGACAGACTTTAGCACAGATACGCAGTATTTT.

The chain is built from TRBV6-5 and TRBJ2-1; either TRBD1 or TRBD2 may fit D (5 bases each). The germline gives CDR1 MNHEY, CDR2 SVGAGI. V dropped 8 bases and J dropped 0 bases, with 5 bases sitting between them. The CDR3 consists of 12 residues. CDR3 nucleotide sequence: TGTGCCAGCGGGACCTCCTACAATGAGCAGTTCTTC. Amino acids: CASGTSYNEQFF.

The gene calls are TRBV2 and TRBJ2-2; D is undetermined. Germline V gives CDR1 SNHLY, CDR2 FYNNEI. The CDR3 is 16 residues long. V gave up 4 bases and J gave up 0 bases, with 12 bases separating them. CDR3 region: CASSVPAGTNTGELFF. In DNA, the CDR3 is TGTGCCAGCAGTGTTCCTGCTGGGACGAACACCGGGGAGCTGTTTTTT.

CDR3 DNA sequence: TGTGCCACCAGTGATTTTCATGGCGATGAGCAGTTCTTC. It encodes CATSDFHGDEQFF. J is TRBJ2-1 and V is TRBV24-1; D not resolved. Trimming shortened V by 1 base and J by 8 bases, and 8 bases separated the two germline ends. In germline, CDR1 is KGHDR, CDR2 SFDVKD. The CDR3 totals 13 residues.

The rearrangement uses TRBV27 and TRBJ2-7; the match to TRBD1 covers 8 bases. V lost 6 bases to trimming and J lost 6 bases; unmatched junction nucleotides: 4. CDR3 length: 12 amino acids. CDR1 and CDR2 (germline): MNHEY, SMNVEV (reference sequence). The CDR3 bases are TGTGCCAGCAGCCCGACAGGGGTCGAGCAGTACTTC. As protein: CASSPTGVEQYF.

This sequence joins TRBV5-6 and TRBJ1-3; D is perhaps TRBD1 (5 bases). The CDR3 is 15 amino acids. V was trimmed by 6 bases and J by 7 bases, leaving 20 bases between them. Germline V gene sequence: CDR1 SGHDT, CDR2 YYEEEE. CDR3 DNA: TGTGCCAGCATCGACAAGGGGTCCTATTCCAACACCATATATTTT. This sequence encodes CASIDKGSYSNTIYF.

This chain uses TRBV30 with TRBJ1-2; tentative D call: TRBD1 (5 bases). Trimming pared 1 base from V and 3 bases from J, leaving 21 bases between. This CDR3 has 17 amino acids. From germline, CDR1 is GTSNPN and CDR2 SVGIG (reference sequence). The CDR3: CAWSDEPSAGSYYGYTF. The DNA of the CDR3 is TGTGCCTGGAGTGATGAGCCCTCGGCAGGGTCATACTATGGCTACACCTTC.